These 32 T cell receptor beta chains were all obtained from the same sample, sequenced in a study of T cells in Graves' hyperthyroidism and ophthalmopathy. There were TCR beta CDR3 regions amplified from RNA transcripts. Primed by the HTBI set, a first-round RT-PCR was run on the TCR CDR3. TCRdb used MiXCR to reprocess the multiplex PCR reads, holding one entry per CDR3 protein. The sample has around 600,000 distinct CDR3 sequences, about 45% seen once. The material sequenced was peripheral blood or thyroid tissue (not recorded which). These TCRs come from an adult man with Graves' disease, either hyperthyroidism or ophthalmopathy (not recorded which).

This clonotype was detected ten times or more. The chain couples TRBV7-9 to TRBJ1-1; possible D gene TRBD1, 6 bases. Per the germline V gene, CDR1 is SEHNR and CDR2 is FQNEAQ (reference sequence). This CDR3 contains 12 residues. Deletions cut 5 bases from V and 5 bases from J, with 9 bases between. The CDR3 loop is CASSLGTTEAFF. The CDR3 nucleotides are TGTGCCAGCAGCCTTGGGACAACTGAAGCTTTCTTT.

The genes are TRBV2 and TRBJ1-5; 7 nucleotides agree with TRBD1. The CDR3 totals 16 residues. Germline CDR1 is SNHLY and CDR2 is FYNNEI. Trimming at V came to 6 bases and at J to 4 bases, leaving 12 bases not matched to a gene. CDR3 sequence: CASREDRDSRNQPQHF. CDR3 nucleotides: TGTGCCAGCAGGGAGGACCGGGACAGCAGGAATCAGCCCCAGCATTTT.

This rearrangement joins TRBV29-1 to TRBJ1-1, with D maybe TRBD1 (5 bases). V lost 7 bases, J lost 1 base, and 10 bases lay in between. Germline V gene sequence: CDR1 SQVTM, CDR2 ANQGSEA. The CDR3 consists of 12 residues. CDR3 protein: CSAGDRNTEAFF. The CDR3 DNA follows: TGCAGCGCTGGCGACAGGAACACTGAAGCTTTCTTT.

The CDR3 DNA is TGTGCCAGCAGCGACACAGATTCCTACGAGCAGTACTTC. Its translation is CASSDTDSYEQYF. The chain employs TRBV6-5 and TRBJ2-7, with D unclear. CDR1 is MNHEY and CDR2 is SVGAGI in the germline V gene. The CDR3 runs 13 residues. Trimming removed 6 bases at V and 1 base at J, with 10 bases between.

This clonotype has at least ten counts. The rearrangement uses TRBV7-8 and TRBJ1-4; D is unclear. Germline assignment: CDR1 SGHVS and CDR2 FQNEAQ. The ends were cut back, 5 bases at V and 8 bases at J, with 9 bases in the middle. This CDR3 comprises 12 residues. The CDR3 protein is CASSRRDEKLFF. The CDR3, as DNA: TGTGCCAGCAGCCGCCGTGACGAAAAACTGTTTTTT.

CDR3 region: CASSFGRQNYGYTF. As DNA, the CDR3 is TGTGCCAGCAGCTTCGGCAGACAAAACTATGGCTACACCTTC. V is TRBV5-5 and J is TRBJ1-2, with no clear D. With 2 bases removed from V and 2 bases from J, the gap between germline ends came to 10 bases. This CDR3 spans 14 amino acids. From germline, CDR1 is SGHKS and CDR2 YYEKEE (reference sequence).

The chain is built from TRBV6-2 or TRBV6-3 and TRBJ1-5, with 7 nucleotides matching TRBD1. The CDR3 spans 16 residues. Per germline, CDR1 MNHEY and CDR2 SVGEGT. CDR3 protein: CARTGAGAFSNQPQHF. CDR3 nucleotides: TGTGCTAGAACAGGGGCTGGAGCCTTTAGCAATCAGCCCCAGCATTTT.

The CDR3 DNA reads TGTGCCAGCAGCGGCGTTGTTGTCACCGGGGGCTACGAGCAGTACTTC. Translated, it gives CASSGVVVTGGYEQYF. The chain employs TRBV11-1 and TRBJ2-7, with a weak D call TRBD2 (6 bases). The V gene's germline CDR1 is SGHAT and CDR2 FQDESV (reference sequence). This CDR3 has 16 amino acids. V gave up 5 bases and J gave up 3 bases, with 20 bases separating them.

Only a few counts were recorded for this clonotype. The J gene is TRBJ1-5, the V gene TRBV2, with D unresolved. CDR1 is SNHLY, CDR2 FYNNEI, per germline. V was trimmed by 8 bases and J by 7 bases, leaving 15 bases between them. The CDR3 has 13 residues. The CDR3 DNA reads TGTGCCAGCTCCCCCGAACAAGAACAGCCCCAGCATTTT. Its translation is CASSPEQEQPQHF.

CDR3 amino acids: CASRLGQATEAFF. The CDR3 nucleotides are TGTGCCAGCCGCCTAGGACAGGCGACTGAAGCTTTCTTT. The chain recombines TRBV6-5 with TRBJ1-1; 7 nucleotides agree with TRBD1. Unmatched junction bases numbered 8, after V lost 8 bases and J lost 5 bases. The V gene's germline CDR1 is MNHEY and CDR2 SVGAGI. This CDR3 region has 13 residues.

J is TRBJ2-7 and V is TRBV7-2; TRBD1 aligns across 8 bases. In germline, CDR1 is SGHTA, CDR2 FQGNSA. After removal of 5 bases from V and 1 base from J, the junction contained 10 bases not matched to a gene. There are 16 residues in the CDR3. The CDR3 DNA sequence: TGTGCCAGCAGCGTAGATGTCGGACAGGGATCCTACGAGCAGTACTTC. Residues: CASSVDVGQGSYEQYF.

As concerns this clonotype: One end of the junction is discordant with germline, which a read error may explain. The CDR3 DNA sequence: TGCAGTGCTACAGGGACAGGGTTT. This codes for CSATGTGF. The chain carries TRBV20-1 and TRBJ1-1; 9 bases map to TRBD1. CDR1 and CDR2 from the germline V gene are DFQATT and SNEGSKA (reference sequence). The CDR3 consists of 8 residues.

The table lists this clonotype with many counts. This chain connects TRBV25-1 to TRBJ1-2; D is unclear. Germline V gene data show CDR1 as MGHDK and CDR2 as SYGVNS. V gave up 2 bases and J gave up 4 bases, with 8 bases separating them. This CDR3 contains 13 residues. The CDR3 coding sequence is TGTGCCAGCAGTGAAGTCTGGAGCTATGGCTACACCTTC. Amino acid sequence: CASSEVWSYGYTF.

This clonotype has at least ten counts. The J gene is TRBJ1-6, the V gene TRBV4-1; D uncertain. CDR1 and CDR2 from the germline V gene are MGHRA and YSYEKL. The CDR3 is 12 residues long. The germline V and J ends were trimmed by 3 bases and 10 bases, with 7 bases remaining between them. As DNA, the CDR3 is TGCGCCAGCAGCCAGGTGGCATCACCCCTCCACTTT. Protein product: CASSQVASPLHF.

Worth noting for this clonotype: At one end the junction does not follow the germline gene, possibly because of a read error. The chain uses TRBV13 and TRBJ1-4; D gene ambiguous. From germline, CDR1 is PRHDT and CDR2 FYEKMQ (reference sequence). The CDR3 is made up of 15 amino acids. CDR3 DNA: TGTGCCTGCAGTCCTGGACGGGGATCTAATGAAAAACTGTTTTTT. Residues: CACSPGRGSNEKLFF.

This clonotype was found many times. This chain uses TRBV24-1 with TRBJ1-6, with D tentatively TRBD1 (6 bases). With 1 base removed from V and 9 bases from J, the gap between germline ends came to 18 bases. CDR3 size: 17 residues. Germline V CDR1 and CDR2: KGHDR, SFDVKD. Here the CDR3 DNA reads TGTGCCACCAGTGATTTTCGTTACGACAGGATCCGTTCACCCCTCCACTTT. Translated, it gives CATSDFRYDRIRSPLHF.

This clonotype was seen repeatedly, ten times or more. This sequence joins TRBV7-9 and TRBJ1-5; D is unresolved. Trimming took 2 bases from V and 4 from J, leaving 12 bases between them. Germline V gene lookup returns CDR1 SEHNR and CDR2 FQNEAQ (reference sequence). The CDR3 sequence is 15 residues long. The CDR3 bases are TGTGCCAGCAGCTTAAGCGGACTGGGGAATCAGCCCCAGCATTTT. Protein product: CASSLSGLGNQPQHF.

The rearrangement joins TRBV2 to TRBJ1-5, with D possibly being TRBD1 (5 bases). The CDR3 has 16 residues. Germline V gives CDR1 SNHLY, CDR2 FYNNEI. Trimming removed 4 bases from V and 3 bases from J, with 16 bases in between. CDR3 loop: CASSVSAGVFNQPQHF. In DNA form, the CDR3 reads TGTGCCAGCAGTGTTTCAGCGGGGGTATTCAATCAGCCCCAGCATTTT.

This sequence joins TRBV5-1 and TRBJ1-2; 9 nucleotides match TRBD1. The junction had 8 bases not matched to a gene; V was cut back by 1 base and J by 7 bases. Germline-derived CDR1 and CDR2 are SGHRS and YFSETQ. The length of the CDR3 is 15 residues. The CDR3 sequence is CASSLSTGQGFGYTF. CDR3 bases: TGCGCCAGCAGCTTGTCAACGGGACAGGGATTTGGCTACACCTTC.

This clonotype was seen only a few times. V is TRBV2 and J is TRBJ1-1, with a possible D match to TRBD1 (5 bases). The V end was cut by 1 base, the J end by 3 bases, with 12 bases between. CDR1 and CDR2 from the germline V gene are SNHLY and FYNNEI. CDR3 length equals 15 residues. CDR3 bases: TGTGCCAGCAGTGAAGGACGGATGGGGGACACTGAAGCTTTCTTT. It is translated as CASSEGRMGDTEAFF.

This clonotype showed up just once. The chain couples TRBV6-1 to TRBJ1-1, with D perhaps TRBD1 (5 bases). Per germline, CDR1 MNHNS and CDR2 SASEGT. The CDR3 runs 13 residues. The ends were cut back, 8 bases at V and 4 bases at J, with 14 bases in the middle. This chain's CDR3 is CASGKPQGTEAFF. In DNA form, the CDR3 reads TGTGCCAGCGGCAAACCTCAGGGCACTGAAGCTTTCTTT.

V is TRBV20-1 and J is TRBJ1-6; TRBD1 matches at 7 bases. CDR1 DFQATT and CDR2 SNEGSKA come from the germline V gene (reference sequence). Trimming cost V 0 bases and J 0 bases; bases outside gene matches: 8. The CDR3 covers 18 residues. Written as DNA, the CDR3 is TGCAGTGCTAGAGATCCGGGACAGTCGAGCTCCTATAATTCACCCCTCCACTTT. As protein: CSARDPGQSSSYNSPLHF.

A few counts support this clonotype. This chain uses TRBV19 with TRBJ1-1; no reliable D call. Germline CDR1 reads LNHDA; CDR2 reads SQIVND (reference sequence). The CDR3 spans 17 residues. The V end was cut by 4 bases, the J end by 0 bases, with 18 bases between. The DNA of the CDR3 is TGTGCCAGTAGTAAGGTCAGCATACGTGACCTGAACACTGAAGCTTTCTTT. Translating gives CASSKVSIRDLNTEAFF.

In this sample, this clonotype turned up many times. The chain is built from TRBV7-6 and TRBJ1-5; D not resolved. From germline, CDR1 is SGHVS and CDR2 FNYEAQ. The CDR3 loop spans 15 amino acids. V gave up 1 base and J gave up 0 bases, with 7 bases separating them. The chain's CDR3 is CASSLGSGSNQPQHF. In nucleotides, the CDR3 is TGTGCCAGCAGCTTAGGGTCGGGTAGCAATCAGCCCCAGCATTTT.

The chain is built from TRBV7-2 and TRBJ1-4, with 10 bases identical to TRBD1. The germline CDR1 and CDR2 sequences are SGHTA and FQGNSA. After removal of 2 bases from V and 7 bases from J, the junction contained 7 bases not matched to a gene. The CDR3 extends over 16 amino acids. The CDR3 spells CASSLLRTGGSEKLFF. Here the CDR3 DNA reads TGTGCCAGCAGCTTACTACGGACAGGGGGAAGTGAAAAACTGTTTTTT.

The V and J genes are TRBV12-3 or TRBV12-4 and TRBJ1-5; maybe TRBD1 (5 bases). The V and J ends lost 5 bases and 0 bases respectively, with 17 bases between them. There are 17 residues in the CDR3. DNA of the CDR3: TGTGCCAGCAGTGGACCGGGGACCGTGTCTAGCAATCAGCCCCAGCATTTT. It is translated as CASSGPGTVSSNQPQHF.

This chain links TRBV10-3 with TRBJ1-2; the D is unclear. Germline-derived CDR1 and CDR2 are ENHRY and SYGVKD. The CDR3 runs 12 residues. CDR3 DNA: TGTGCTAGAGATGGCCAGACCTATGGCTACACCTTC. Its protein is CARDGQTYGYTF.

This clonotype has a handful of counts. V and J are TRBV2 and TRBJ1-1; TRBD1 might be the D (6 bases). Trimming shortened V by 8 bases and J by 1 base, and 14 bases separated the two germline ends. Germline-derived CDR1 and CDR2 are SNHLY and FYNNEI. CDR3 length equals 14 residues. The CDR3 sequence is CASLRTAQNTEAFF. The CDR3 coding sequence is TGTGCCAGCCTCCGGACAGCCCAGAACACTGAAGCTTTCTTT.

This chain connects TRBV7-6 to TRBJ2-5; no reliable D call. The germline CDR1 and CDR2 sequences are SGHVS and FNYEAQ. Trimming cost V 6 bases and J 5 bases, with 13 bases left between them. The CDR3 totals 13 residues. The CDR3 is CASRVLRAETQYF. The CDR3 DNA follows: TGTGCCAGCAGGGTACTCCGCGCTGAGACCCAGTACTTC.

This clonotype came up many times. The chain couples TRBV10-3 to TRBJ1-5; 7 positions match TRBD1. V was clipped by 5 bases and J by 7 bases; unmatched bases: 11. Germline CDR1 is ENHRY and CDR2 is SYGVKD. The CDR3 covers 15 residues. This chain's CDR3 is CAISKTGEGRQPQHF. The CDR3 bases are TGTGCCATCAGTAAAACAGGGGAGGGTCGGCAGCCCCAGCATTTT.

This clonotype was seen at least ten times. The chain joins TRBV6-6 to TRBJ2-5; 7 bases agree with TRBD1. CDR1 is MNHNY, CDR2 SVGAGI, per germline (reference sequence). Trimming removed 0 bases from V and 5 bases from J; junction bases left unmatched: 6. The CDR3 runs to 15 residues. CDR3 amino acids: CASSYSSNRGETQYF. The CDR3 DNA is TGTGCCAGCAGTTACTCGTCGAACAGGGGTGAGACCCAGTACTTC.

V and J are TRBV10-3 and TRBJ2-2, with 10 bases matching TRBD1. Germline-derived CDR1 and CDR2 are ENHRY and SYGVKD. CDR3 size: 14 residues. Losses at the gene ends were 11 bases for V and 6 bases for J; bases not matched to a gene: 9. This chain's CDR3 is CALSGTGVAGELFF. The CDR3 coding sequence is TGTGCCCTCTCCGGGACAGGGGTAGCCGGGGAGCTGTTTTTT.